This TCR beta chain was recorded in a study of cytomegalovirus exposure and HLA in healthy donors. Across the whole study: A preliminary data release comprised tens of millions of unique TCRs obtained from HLA-typed donors. Study findings and constraints: Later, an analysis found that common viral pathogens appeared to be linked with several of the most significant clusters.

In the case of this clone: The target antigen is unknown.

With 60 Vbeta and 13 Jbeta primers, the PCR was carried out. TCRdb's copy holds only in-frame clones and misses some; the assay was immunoSEQ multiplex PCR. The table lists about 200,000 clones, roughly 85% of them singletons. The ends were cut back, 7 bases at V and 1 base at J, with 9 bases in the middle. This CDR3 is built from 13 residues. Germline values: CDR1 MDHEN, CDR2 SYDVKM. This clonotype originated in a woman between 18 and 30 years old in good health and CMV-seronegative. The specimen sequenced was PBMCs. This chain links TRBV28 with TRBJ2-3; D gene ambiguous. Written as DNA, the CDR3 is TGTGCCAGCACATGGCCTGGCACAGATACGCAGTATTTT. Amino acids: CASTWPGTDTQYF.